This TCR beta chain was retrieved from a study of blood T cell repertoires in COVID-19. Authors' processing steps: Reference gene primer amplification gave estimated nucleated cell counts. Measured with immunoSEQ multiplex PCR; TCRdb has only the in-frame clones, and not every one. From that table come the V and J calls and clone size; the DNA was used to work out D and trimming. The data contain some 110,000 clones, roughly 84% of them singletons. Participants were aged roughly 18 to 90 years, lived in 24 US areas, and enrolled virtually. The sequenced material came from PBMCs or T cells enriched from blood (not recorded which). This sequence originates from a woman under 40 who had recovered from COVID-19.

The CDR3 nucleotides read TGTGCCAGCAGCTCCACATGGACAGAGTCCTACGAGCAGTACTTC. Amino acids: CASSSTWTESYEQYF. The chain carries TRBV16 and TRBJ2-7, with a possible D match to TRBD1 (6 bases). The CDR3 covers 15 residues. V was clipped by 5 bases and J by 1 base, with 15 bases between them. Germline CDR1 and CDR2: KGHSY and FQNENV.